This T cell receptor (beta chain) was found in a study of blood T cell repertoires in COVID-19. Study in general: Samples taken during acute and convalescent COVID-19 were collected in the United States, Italy and Spain. From T cells, B-cell-depleted T cells, or PBMCs came the material, which was cDNA or gDNA.

Per the original data handling: Counts of nucleated cells, estimated from reference gene primer amplification, were obtained. Libraries were prepared by immunoSEQ multiplex PCR; TCRdb keeps only in-frame clonotypes and omits some of them. Clone size and the V and J calls come from that table; the DNA yielded D and trimming. The sample gives approximately 300,000 clones, roughly 90% of which show up once; around 6% is in the top ten. The germline gives CDR1 MGHRA, CDR2 YSYEKL. Trimming took 5 bases from V and 9 from J; bases not matched to a gene: 19. The CDR3 is 17 residues long. The sequence derives from a man younger than 35 who had recovered from COVID-19. The sample comprised peripheral blood. The chain uses TRBV4-1 and TRBJ2-1; 7 nucleotides match TRBD1. CDR3 region: CASSFTTTGSGVGEQFF. CDR3 DNA sequence: TGCGCCAGCAGCTTTACCACGACAGGGAGTGGGGTGGGTGAGCAGTTCTTC.